The 8 T cell receptor beta chains below all came from one sample that was sequenced in a study of blood T cell repertoires in COVID-19. Method: immunoSEQ multiplex PCR; TCRdb's copy keeps in-frame clones and lacks some. The sample lists some 150,000 clones; roughly 87% were seen once. The sample was peripheral blood. These receptors originate from a woman aged 55-69 years who had recovered from COVID-19.

J is TRBJ2-2 and V is TRBV28; tentatively, D is TRBD1 (5 bases). With 0 bases removed from V and 1 base from J, the gap between germline ends came to 12 bases. Germline CDR1 MDHEN, CDR2 SYDVKM. The CDR3 loop spans 17 amino acids. The CDR3 DNA reads TGTGCCAGCAGTTTATGGACAGCCCAGGGGAACACCGGGGAGCTGTTTTTT. Its protein is CASSLWTAQGNTGELFF.

The J gene is TRBJ2-2, the V gene TRBV13; D is unclear. Deletions cut 3 bases from V and 0 bases from J, with 8 bases between. This CDR3 comprises 15 residues. Per the germline V gene, CDR1 is PRHDT and CDR2 is FYEKMQ (reference sequence). CDR3 coding DNA: TGTGCCAGCAGCTTTGACATCCCGAACACCGGGGAGCTGTTTTTT. The encoded protein is CASSFDIPNTGELFF.

J is TRBJ1-3 and V is TRBV9; TRBD1 matches 10 bases. V lost 3 bases, J lost 7 bases, and 7 bases stayed unmatched. CDR1 and CDR2 (germline): SGDLS, YYNGEE. CDR3 length: 15 amino acids. CDR3 sequence: CASSAEPGQGNTIYF. The CDR3 DNA sequence: TGTGCCAGCAGCGCGGAACCGGGACAGGGGAACACCATATATTTT. The full variable domain, rest sourced from reference TRBV9 and TRBJ1-3, is DSGVTQTPKHLITATGQRVTLRCSPRSGDLSVYWYQQSLDQGLQFLIQYYNGEERAKGNILERFSAQQFPDLHSELNLSSLELGDSALYFCASSAEPGQGNTIYFGEGSWLTVV.

The chain employs TRBV5-5 and TRBJ2-7; no reliable D call. This CDR3 region has 14 residues. The germline V gene has CDR1 SGHKS and CDR2 YYEKEE (reference sequence). Trimming left V 2 bases short and J 0 bases short, with 9 bases between. CDR3 amino acids: CASSLDTYSYEQYF. As DNA, the CDR3 is TGTGCCAGCAGCTTAGACACGTACTCCTACGAGCAGTACTTC.

The genes are TRBV28 and TRBJ2-1, with 10 bases aligning to TRBD1. CDR3 length: 16 amino acids. V was pared by 6 bases and J by 5 bases, with 10 bases of the junction left unmatched. The V gene's germline CDR1 is MDHEN and CDR2 SYDVKM. Here the CDR3 reads CASRVPPGQGNNEQFF. The DNA for the CDR3 is TGTGCCAGCAGGGTCCCTCCGGGACAGGGGAACAATGAGCAGTTCTTC.

This sequence joins TRBV9 and TRBJ1-3; perhaps TRBD1 as D (5 bases). V lost 0 bases, J lost 4 bases, and 8 bases lay in between. The CDR3 runs 14 residues. Germline V gene data show CDR1 as SGDLS and CDR2 as YYNGEE. CDR3 bases: TGTGCCAGCAGCGTAGAGGGGTTCGGAAACACCATATATTTT. Amino acids: CASSVEGFGNTIYF.

V and J are TRBV11-1 and TRBJ2-7; D unresolved. In germline, CDR1 is SGHAT, CDR2 FQDESV (reference sequence). V was trimmed by 5 bases and J by 7 bases, leaving 15 bases between them. This CDR3 region has 13 residues. CDR3 amino acids: CASSKQTGLEQYF. The CDR3 coding sequence is TGTGCCAGCAGCAAACAGACCGGCCTGGAGCAGTACTTC.

The genes are TRBV27 and TRBJ2-5, with 7 bases identical to TRBD1. Germline V CDR1 and CDR2: MNHEY, SMNVEV (reference sequence). The CDR3 runs 14 residues. Trimming at V came to 5 bases and at J to 2 bases, leaving 5 bases not matched to a gene. The CDR3 loop is CASSPGTVQETQYF. For the CDR3, the DNA is TGTGCCAGCAGTCCAGGGACAGTGCAAGAGACCCAGTACTTC.